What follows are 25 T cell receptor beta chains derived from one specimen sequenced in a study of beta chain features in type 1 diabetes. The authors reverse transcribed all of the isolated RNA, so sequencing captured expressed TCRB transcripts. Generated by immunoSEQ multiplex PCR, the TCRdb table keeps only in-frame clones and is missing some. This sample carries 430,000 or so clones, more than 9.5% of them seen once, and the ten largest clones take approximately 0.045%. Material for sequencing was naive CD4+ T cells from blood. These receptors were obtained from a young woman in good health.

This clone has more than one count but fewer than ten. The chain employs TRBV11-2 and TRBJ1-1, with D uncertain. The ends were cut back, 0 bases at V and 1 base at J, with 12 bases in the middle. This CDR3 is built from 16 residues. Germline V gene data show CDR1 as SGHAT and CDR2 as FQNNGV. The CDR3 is CASSLDKVRPNTEAFF. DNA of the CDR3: TGTGCCAGCAGCTTAGATAAGGTGCGGCCGAACACTGAAGCTTTCTTT.

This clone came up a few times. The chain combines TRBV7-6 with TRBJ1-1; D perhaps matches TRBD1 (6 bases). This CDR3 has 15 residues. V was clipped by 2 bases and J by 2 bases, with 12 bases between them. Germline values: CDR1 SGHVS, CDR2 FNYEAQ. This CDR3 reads CASSLTGRTNTEAFF. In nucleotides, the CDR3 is TGTGCCAGCAGCTTAACAGGGAGGACCAACACTGAAGCTTTCTTT.

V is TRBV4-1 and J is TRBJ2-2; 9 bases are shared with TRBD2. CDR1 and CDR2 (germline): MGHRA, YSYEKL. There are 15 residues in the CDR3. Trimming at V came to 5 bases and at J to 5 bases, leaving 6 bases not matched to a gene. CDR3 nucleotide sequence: TGCGCCAGCAGCTCAGCGGGAGGTCGGACCGGGGAGCTGTTTTTT. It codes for CASSSAGGRTGELFF.

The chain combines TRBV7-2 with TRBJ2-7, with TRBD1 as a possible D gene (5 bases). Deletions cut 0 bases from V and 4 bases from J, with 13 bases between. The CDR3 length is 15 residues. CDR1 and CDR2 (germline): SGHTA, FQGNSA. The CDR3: CASSLAPGYSYEQYF. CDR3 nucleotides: TGTGCCAGCAGCTTAGCCCCAGGGTACTCGTACGAGCAGTACTTC.

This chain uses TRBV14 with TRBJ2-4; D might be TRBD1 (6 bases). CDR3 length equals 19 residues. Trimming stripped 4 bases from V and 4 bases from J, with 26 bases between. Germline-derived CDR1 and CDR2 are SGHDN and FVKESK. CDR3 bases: TGTGCCAGCAGCCCCTATTCAACATACAGGGTTGGGGTTAAAAACATTCAGTACTTC. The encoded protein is CASSPYSTYRVGVKNIQYF. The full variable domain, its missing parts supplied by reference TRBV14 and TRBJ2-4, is EAGVTQFPSHSVIEKGQTVTLRCDPISGHDNLYWYRRVMGKEIKFLLHFVKESKQDESGMPNNRFLAERTGGTYSTLKVQPAELEDSGVYFCASSPYSTYRVGVKNIQYFGAGTRLSVL.

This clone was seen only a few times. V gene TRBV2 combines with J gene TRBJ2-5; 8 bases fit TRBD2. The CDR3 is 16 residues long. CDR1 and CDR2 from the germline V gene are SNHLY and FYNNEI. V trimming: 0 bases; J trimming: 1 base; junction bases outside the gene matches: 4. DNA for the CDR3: TGTGCCAGCAGTGAAGCGGCGGGGGGACCCCAAGAGACCCAGTACTTC. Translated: CASSEAAGGPQETQYF.

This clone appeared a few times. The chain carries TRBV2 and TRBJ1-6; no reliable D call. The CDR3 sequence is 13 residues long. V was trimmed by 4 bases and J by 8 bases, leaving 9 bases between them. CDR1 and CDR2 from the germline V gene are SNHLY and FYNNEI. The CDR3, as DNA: TGTGCCAGCAGTGTAACACCCGATTCACCCCTCCACTTT. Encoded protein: CASSVTPDSPLHF.

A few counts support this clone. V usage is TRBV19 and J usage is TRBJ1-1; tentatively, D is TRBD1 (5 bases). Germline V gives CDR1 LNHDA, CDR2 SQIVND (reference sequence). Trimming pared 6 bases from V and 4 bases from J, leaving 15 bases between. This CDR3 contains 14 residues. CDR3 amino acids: CASRYPGTSTEAFF. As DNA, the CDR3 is TGTGCCAGTAGGTACCCCGGGACTTCCACTGAAGCTTTCTTT.

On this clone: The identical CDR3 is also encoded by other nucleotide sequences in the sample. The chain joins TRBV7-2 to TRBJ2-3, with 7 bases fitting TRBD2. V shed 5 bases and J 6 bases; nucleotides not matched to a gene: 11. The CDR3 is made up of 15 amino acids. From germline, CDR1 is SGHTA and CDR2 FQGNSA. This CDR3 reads CASSPWGGFTDTQYF. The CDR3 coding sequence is TGTGCCAGCAGCCCTTGGGGGGGGTTTACGGATACGCAGTATTTT.

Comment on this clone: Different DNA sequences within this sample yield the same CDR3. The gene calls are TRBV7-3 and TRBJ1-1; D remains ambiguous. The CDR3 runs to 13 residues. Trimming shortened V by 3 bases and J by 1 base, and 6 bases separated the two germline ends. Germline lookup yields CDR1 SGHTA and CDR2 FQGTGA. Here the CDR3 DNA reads TGTGCCAGCAGCTTGCAATCGAACACTGAAGCTTTCTTT. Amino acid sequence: CASSLQSNTEAFF.

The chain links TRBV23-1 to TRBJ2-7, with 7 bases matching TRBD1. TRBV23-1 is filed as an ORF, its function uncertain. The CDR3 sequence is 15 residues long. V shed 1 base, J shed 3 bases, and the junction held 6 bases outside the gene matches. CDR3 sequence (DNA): TGCGCCAGCAGTCAATTAGGCCAGGGGGTCTACGAGCAGTACGTC. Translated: CASSQLGQGVYEQYV.

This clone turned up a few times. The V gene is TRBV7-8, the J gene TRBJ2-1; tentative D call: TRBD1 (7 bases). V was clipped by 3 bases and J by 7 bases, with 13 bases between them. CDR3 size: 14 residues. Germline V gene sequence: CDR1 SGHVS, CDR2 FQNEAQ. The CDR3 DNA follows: TGTGCCAGCAGCTTCACAGGGGAGGCGAATGAGCAGTTCTTC. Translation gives CASSFTGEANEQFF.

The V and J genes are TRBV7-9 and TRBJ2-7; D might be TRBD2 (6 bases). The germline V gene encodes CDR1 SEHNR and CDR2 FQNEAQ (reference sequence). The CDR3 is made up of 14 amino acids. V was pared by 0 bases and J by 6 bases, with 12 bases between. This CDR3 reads CASSLALTSTEQYF. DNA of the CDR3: TGTGCCAGCAGCTTAGCGCTAACTAGCACCGAGCAGTACTTC.

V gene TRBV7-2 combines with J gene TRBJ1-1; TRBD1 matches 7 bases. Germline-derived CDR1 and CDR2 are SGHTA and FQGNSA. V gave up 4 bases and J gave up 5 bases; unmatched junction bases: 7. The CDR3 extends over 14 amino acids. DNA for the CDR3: TGTGCCAGCAGCTCCCCCCCCAGGGGGACTGAAGCTTTCTTT. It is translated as CASSSPPRGTEAFF.

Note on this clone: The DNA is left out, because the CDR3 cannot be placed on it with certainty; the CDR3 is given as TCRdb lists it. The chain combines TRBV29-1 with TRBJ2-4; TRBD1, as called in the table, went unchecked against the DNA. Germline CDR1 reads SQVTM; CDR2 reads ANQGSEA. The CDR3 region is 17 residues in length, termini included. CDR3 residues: CSVRARGTGKGKNIQYF.

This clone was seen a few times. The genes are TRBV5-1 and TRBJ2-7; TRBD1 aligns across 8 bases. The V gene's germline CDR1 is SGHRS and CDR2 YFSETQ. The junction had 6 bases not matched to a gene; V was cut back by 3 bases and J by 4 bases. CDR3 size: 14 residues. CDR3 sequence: CASSSGTGSYEQYV. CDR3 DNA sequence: TGCGCCAGCAGCTCGGGGACAGGCAGTTACGAGCAGTACGTC.

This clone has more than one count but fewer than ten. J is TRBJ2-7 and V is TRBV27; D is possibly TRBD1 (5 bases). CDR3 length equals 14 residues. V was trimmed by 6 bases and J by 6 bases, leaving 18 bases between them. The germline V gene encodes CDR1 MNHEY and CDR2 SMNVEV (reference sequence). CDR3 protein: CASRGTGLRGEQYV. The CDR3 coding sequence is TGTGCCAGCAGAGGAACAGGTTTGCGAGGCGAGCAGTACGTC.

CDR3 DNA sequence: TGCGCCAGCAGCCACGGACGGAACAGCTACAATGAGCAGTTCTTC. Its protein product is CASSHGRNSYNEQFF. V and J are TRBV4-3 and TRBJ2-1; D ambiguous. The germline V and J ends were trimmed by 3 bases and 3 bases, with 12 bases remaining between them. CDR3 length: 15 amino acids. Germline V gene lookup returns CDR1 LGHNA and CDR2 YSLEER.

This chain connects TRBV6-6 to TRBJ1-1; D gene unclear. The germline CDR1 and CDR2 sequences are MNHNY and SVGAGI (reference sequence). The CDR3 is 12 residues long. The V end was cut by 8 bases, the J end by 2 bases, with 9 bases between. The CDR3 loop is CASDSPNTEAFF. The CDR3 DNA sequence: TGTGCCAGCGACTCCCCCAACACTGAAGCTTTCTTT.

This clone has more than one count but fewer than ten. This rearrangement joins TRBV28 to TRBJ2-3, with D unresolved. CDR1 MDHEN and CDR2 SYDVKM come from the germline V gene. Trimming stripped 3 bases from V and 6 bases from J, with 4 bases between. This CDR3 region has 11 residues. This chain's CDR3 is CASSFRDTQYF. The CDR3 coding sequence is TGTGCCAGCAGTTTTAGGGATACGCAGTATTTT.

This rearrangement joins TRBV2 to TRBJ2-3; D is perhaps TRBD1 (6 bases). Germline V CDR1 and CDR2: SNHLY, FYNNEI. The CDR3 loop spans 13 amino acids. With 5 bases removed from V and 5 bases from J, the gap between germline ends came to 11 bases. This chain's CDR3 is CASSRQVGDTQYF. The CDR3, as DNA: TGTGCCAGCAGTCGACAGGTCGGAGATACGCAGTATTTT.

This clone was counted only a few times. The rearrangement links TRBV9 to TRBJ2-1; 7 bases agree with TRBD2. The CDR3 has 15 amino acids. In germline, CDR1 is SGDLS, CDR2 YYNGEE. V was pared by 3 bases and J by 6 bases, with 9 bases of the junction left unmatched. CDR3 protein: CASSGRRGVVNEQFF. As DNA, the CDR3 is TGTGCCAGCAGCGGGCGCCGGGGGGTCGTCAATGAGCAGTTCTTC. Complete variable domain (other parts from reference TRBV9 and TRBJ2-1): DSGVTQTPKHLITATGQRVTLRCSPRSGDLSVYWYQQSLDQGLQFLIQYYNGEERAKGNILERFSAQQFPDLHSELNLSSLELGDSALYFCASSGRRGVVNEQFFGPGTRLTVL.

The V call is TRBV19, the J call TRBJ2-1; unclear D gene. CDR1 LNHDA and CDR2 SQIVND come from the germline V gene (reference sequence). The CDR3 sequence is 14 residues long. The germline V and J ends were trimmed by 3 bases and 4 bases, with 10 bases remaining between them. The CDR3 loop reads CASSMGGKYNEQFF. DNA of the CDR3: TGTGCCAGTAGTATGGGTGGAAAATACAATGAGCAGTTCTTC.

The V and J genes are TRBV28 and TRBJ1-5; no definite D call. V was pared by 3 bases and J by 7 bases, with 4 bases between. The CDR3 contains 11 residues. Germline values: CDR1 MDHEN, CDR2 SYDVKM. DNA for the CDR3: TGTGCCAGCAGTTTGACCCAGCCCCAGCATTTT. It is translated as CASSLTQPQHF.

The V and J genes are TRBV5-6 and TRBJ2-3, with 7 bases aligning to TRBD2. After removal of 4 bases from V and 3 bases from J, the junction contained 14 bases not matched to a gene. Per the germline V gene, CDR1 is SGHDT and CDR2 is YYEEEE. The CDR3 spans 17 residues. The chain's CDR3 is CASSPWTSPVLTDTQYF. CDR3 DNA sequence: TGTGCCAGCAGCCCTTGGACTAGTCCAGTTCTTACAGATACGCAGTATTTT.